This is a list of T cell receptor beta chains from one sample in a study of type 1 and type 2 diabetes patients. TCRdb independently ran MiXCR on the multiplex PCR reads; one entry per CDR3 protein. The sample has approximately 260,000 distinct CDR3 sequences, around 47% seen once. The sequencing input was peripheral blood mononuclear cells (PBMCs). Every receptor here comes from a man younger than 35 with type 2 diabetes. CDR3s include the opening cysteine and the closing phenylalanine or tryptophan. Fields, in order: J gene, clone size, D gene, V gene, CDR3 protein, CDR3 DNA. D genes are given only for firm matches. A clone size is listed for some rows: how often the clone was seen (once, few, many), or a class if it is expanded.

J gene: TRBJ2-1; clone size: few; D gene: TRBD2; V gene: TRBV20-1; CDR3 protein: CSASNAGLTPNEQFF; CDR3 DNA: TGCAGTGCTTCCAATGCGGGACTAACCCCAAATGAGCAGTTCTTC
J gene: TRBJ1-2; clone size: NA; D gene: NA; V gene: TRBV15; CDR3 protein: CATSPGQHYGYTF; CDR3 DNA: TGTGCCACCAGCCCTGGACAGCACTATGGCTACACCTTC
J gene: TRBJ2-7; clone size: NA; D gene: NA; V gene: TRBV20-1; CDR3 protein: CSAATQKRPGVYEQYF; CDR3 DNA: TGCAGTGCTGCGACTCAGAAACGACCAGGAGTCTACGAGCAGTACTTC
J gene: TRBJ2-1; clone size: few; D gene: TRBD2; V gene: TRBV30; CDR3 protein: CAWHPSGGYNEQFF; CDR3 DNA: TGTGCCTGGCACCCGAGCGGGGGTTACAATGAGCAGTTCTTC
J gene: TRBJ2-1; clone size: NA; D gene: TRBD2; V gene: TRBV27; CDR3 protein: CASLHPSSGGAGGEQFF; CDR3 DNA: TGTGCCAGCTTACACCCCAGTAGCGGGGGGGCTGGGGGTGAGCAGTTCTTC
J gene: TRBJ2-2; clone size: NA; D gene: TRBD2; V gene: TRBV19; CDR3 protein: CASSTRGVTGELFF; CDR3 DNA: TGTGCCAGTAGTACCCGGGGGGTTACCGGGGAGCTGTTTTTT
J gene: TRBJ2-3; clone size: NA; D gene: TRBD1; V gene: TRBV7-2; CDR3 protein: CASSLGLRQGGTDTQYF; CDR3 DNA: TGTGCCAGCAGCTTAGGCCTCAGACAGGGAGGCACAGATACGCAGTATTTT
J gene: TRBJ2-2; clone size: NA; D gene: NA; V gene: TRBV12-3/TRBV12-4; CDR3 protein: CASSLATGELSF; CDR3 DNA: TGTGCCAGCAGTTTAGCCACCGGGGAGCTGTCTTTT
J gene: TRBJ2-2; clone size: NA; D gene: TRBD2; V gene: TRBV5-1; CDR3 protein: CASSLSAGVGTGELFF; CDR3 DNA: TGCGCCAGCAGCTTATCAGCGGGAGTAGGAACCGGGGAGCTGTTTTTT
J gene: TRBJ2-3; clone size: NA; D gene: NA; V gene: TRBV12-3/TRBV12-4; CDR3 protein: CASSLSRGGWRGTDTQYF; CDR3 DNA: TGTGCCAGCAGTTTATCCCGAGGCGGGTGGCGCGGCACAGATACGCAGTATTTT
J gene: TRBJ2-7; clone size: NA; D gene: NA; V gene: TRBV20-1; CDR3 protein: CSAYNWRSSYEQYF; CDR3 DNA: TGCAGTGCTTACAACTGGCGGAGCTCCTACGAGCAGTACTTC
J gene: TRBJ2-1; clone size: NA; D gene: NA; V gene: TRBV10-2; CDR3 protein: CASSEQRYNEQFF; CDR3 DNA: TGCGCCAGCAGTGAGCAGAGATACAATGAGCAGTTCTTC
J gene: TRBJ1-6; clone size: many; D gene: NA; V gene: TRBV2; CDR3 protein: CASGGQAGIGSPLHF; CDR3 DNA: TGTGCCAGCGGGGGGCAGGCAGGCATAGGTTCACCCCTCCACTTT
J gene: TRBJ2-1; clone size: NA; D gene: NA; V gene: TRBV2; CDR3 protein: CASGESSNEQFF; CDR3 DNA: TGTGCCAGCGGGGAAAGTTCCAATGAGCAGTTCTTC
J gene: TRBJ2-7; clone size: NA; D gene: NA; V gene: TRBV19; CDR3 protein: CASSTGIGYEQYF; CDR3 DNA: TGTGCCAGTAGTACAGGGATTGGTTACGAGCAGTACTTC
J gene: TRBJ2-7; clone size: NA; D gene: TRBD1; V gene: TRBV20-1; CDR3 protein: CSAGTGGLYEQYF; CDR3 DNA: TGCAGTGCGGGGACAGGGGGACTATACGAGCAGTACTTC
J gene: TRBJ2-5; clone size: NA; D gene: NA; V gene: TRBV20-1; CDR3 protein: CSAWQGGRIGETQYF; CDR3 DNA: TGCAGTGCTTGGCAGGGGGGTCGCATAGGGGAGACCCAGTACTTC
J gene: TRBJ1-5; clone size: NA; D gene: NA; V gene: TRBV2; CDR3 protein: CASRANQQGAQHF; CDR3 DNA: TGTGCCAGCAGGGCAAATCAACAGGGAGCGCAGCATTTT
J gene: TRBJ1-2; clone size: many; D gene: NA; V gene: TRBV2; CDR3 protein: CASQIEQVANYGYTF; CDR3 DNA: TGTGCCAGCCAAATTGAACAAGTTGCTAACTATGGCTACACCTTC
J gene: TRBJ2-2; clone size: NA; D gene: NA; V gene: TRBV6-5; CDR3 protein: CASSPVWRSGELFF; CDR3 DNA: TGTGCCAGCAGCCCGGTTTGGCGATCCGGGGAGCTGTTTTTT
J gene: TRBJ1-4; clone size: few; D gene: NA; V gene: TRBV30; CDR3 protein: CAWSVQGEKLFF; CDR3 DNA: TGTGCCTGGAGTGTCCAGGGGGAAAAACTGTTTTTT
J gene: TRBJ2-1; clone size: NA; D gene: TRBD2; V gene: TRBV7-9; CDR3 protein: CASSLSLAGNEQSF; CDR3 DNA: TGTGCCAGCAGCTTAAGCTTAGCGGGCAATGAGCAGTCCTTC
J gene: TRBJ1-1; clone size: NA; D gene: NA; V gene: TRBV6-5; CDR3 protein: CASSYTLEGTEAFF; CDR3 DNA: TGTGCCAGCAGTTATACTTTGGAGGGCACTGAAGCTTTCTTT
J gene: TRBJ1-2; clone size: few; D gene: NA; V gene: TRBV10-3; CDR3 protein: CAISEEARYGYTF; CDR3 DNA: TGTGCCATCAGTGAGGAGGCAAGGTATGGCTACACCTTC
J gene: TRBJ1-5; clone size: NA; D gene: NA; V gene: TRBV7-2; CDR3 protein: CASSGTGYGQPQHF; CDR3 DNA: TGTGCCAGCAGTGGAACCGGGTACGGTCAGCCCCAGCATTTT
J gene: TRBJ2-7; clone size: many; D gene: NA; V gene: TRBV7-2; CDR3 protein: CASSPTGHEQYF; CDR3 DNA: TGTGCCAGCAGCCCGACAGGACACGAGCAGTACTTC
J gene: TRBJ2-7; clone size: few; D gene: TRBD1; V gene: TRBV4-3; CDR3 protein: CASSQGQGDEQYF; CDR3 DNA: TGCGCCAGCAGCCAGGGACAGGGGGACGAGCAGTACTTC
J gene: TRBJ2-7; clone size: NA; D gene: NA; V gene: TRBV5-1; CDR3 protein: CASSLAETPYEQYF; CDR3 DNA: TGCGCCAGCAGCTTGGCAGAGACTCCTTACGAGCAGTACTTC